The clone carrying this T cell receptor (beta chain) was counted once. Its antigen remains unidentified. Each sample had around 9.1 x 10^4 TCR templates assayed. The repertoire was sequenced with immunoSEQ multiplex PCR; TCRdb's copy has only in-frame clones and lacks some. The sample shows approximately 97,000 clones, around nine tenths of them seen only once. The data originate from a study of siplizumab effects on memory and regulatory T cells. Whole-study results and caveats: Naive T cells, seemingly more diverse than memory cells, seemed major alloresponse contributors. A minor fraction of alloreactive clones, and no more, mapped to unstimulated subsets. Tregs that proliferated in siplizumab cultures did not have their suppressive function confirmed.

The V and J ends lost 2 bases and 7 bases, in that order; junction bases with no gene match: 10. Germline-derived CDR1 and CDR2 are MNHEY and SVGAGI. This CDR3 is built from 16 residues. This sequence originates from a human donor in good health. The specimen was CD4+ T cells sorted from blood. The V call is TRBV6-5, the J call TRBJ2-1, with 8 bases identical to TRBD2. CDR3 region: CASSYGAASGSNEQFF. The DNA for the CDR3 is TGTGCCAGCAGTTACGGCGCGGCCAGCGGGAGTAATGAGCAGTTCTTC.